This T cell receptor (beta chain) is drawn from a study of blood T cells in healthy people across ages. Turning to the study itself: Per two T cells, template switching captured roughly one barcoded beta molecule.

Germline V CDR1 and CDR2: LGHNA, YNFKEQ. Trimming removed 6 bases from V and 7 bases from J, with 12 bases in between. This CDR3 is 13 amino acids long. This clonotype has at least ten counts. Donor samples were obtained from healthy Caucasian individuals from Russia, aged roughly 6 to 90. The second PCR ran roughly 6 to 12 cycles with a sample-barcoded 5' primer and J-beta primers. TCRdb re-called the 5' RACE reads through MiXCR, storing one row per CDR3 protein. The sample includes about 620,000 distinct CDR3 sequences, 21% seen only once; the top ten take about 3.6%. The V and J genes are TRBV4-2 and TRBJ2-2; D not resolved. The specimen sequenced was blood. This TCR was sampled from a man in his 70s in good health. The CDR3 spells CASSKVPRGELFF. In DNA, the CDR3 is TGTGCCAGCAGTAAAGTCCCCCGCGGGGAGCTGTTTTTT.